This T cell receptor beta chain originates from a study of CD8+CD57+ T cells in acquired aplastic anemia. About the study: The mean DNA yield obtained from sorted CD4+ and CD8+ cells came to about 3 ug. There were roughly 10 million reads, on average, for CD4+ cells from healthy donors. Regarding the study as a whole: There were some 30 CD8+ CDR3 sequences that occurred in both patients and controls.

This clonotype was counted at least ten times. Its cognate antigen is unknown. The CDR3 totals 15 residues. The junction had 7 bases not matched to a gene; V was cut back by 4 bases and J by 3 bases. Per germline, CDR1 SGHRS and CDR2 YFSETQ. The use of genomic DNA as template underpinned the TCR beta VDJ and CDR3 profiling. TCRdb independently ran MiXCR on the reads; one entry per CDR3 protein. The table lists some 200,000 distinct CDR3 sequences, 61% of them singletons. This sequence joins TRBV5-1 and TRBJ1-1; 9 bases are a match to TRBD1. This receptor was identified in a human donor in good health. Specimen: sorted CD4+, CD8+, or CD8+CD57+ T cells (not recorded which) from PBMCs. The CDR3 spells CASSTTGGEYTEAFF. The CDR3 DNA is TGCGCCAGCAGCACCACAGGGGGCGAGTACACTGAAGCTTTCTTT. The full variable domain, completed using reference TRBV5-1 and TRBJ1-1, is KAGVTQTPRYLIKTRGQQVTLSCSPISGHRSVSWYQQTPGQGLQFLFEYFSETQRNKGNFPGRFSGRQFSNSRSEMNVSTLELGDSALYLCASSTTGGEYTEAFFGQGTRLTVV.